The table lists the clone carrying this TCR beta chain with many counts. As yet, its antigen is unknown. These data come from a study of blood T cells in healthy people across ages. Germline-derived CDR1 and CDR2 are MGHDK and SYGVNS. The CDR3 covers 16 residues. V was pared by 4 bases and J by 4 bases, with 7 bases of the junction left unmatched. Primed by a sample-barcoded 5' primer and a J-beta primer mix, a second PCR proceeded for about 6 to 12 cycles. TCRdb re-derived calls from the 5' RACE reads in MiXCR, one entry per CDR3 protein. The sample gives 1.5 million to 2 million distinct CDR3 sequences, 28% of which show up once; 7.7% is in the top ten. Notes on the study in general: Unsorted PBMCs ruled out conclusive naive versus antigen-experienced comparison. Getting older went along with TCR beta diversity per million T cells dropping roughly linearly.

The V call is TRBV25-1, the J call TRBJ2-1; 10 bases match TRBD2. Material for sequencing was blood. The TCR comes from a woman aged 25-40 years in good health. CDR3 coding DNA: TGTGCCAGCAGTGCCCTTGGTAGCGGGAGGTACAATGAGCAGTTCTTC. This translates into CASSALGSGRYNEQFF.